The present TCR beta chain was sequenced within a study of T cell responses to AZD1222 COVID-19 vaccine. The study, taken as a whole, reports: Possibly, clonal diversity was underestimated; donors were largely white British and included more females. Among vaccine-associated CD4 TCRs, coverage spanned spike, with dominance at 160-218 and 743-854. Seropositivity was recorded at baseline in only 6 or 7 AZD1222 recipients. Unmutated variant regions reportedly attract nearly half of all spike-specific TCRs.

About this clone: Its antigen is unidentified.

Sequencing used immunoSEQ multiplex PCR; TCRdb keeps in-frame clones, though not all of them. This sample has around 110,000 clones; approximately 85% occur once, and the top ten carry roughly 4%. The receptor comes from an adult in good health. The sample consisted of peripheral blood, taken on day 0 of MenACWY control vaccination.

The CDR3 is CASRRTGNNQPQHF. The CDR3 DNA is TGTGCCAGCAGGAGGACAGGGAACAATCAGCCCCAGCATTTT. This chain connects TRBV28 to TRBJ1-5; 8 bases line up with TRBD1. Germline V lookup: CDR1 MDHEN, CDR2 SYDVKM. The V gene end was trimmed by 6 bases and the J gene end by 3 bases; junction bases not matched to a gene: 4. This CDR3 comprises 14 residues.